The next 32 T cell receptor beta chains were all read from a single sample in a study of T-cell memory formation after mild COVID-19. A single record per CDR3 protein comes from TCRdb applying MiXCR to the 5' RACE reads. In the table there are a few hundred thousand distinct CDR3 sequences, 20% to 25% of which are singletons. Sequencing used PBMCs or a T cell subset sorted from them (not recorded which). These TCRs come from a young man who had mild COVID-19 (a few samples of this study predate the infection). Cell type and time point are not known.

At least ten counts were recorded for this clonotype. This chain uses TRBV6-2 or TRBV6-3 with TRBJ2-1, with 11 bases that match TRBD2. The CDR3 has 15 residues. The V gene end was trimmed by 6 bases and the J gene end by 4 bases; junction bases not matched to a gene: 5. CDR1 MNHEY and CDR2 SVGEGT come from the germline V gene. This CDR3 reads CASSQLAGGYNEQFF. CDR3 coding DNA: TGTGCCAGCAGCCAGCTAGCGGGGGGTTACAATGAGCAGTTCTTC.

The V call is TRBV20-1, the J call TRBJ1-2, with D possibly matching TRBD1 (6 bases). CDR3 length: 16 amino acids. Germline V gene data show CDR1 as DFQATT and CDR2 as SNEGSKA (reference sequence). The germline V and J ends were trimmed by 5 bases and 2 bases, with 21 bases remaining between them. The CDR3 DNA follows: TGCAGTGCTCCCCGGGGGGGCCGCGGACTGAACTATGGCTACACCTTC. Its protein is CSAPRGGRGLNYGYTF.

This clonotype was seen only a few times. The chain recombines TRBV28 with TRBJ2-1; 7 bases align to TRBD2. This CDR3 has 14 residues. With V trimmed by 7 bases and J by 5 bases, 8 bases remained unmatched. The germline gives CDR1 MDHEN, CDR2 SYDVKM. The CDR3 reads CASKGGGPNNEQFF. The CDR3 nucleotides read TGTGCCAGCAAAGGCGGGGGACCTAACAATGAGCAGTTCTTC.

This clonotype occurred many times. This rearrangement joins TRBV5-1 to TRBJ2-1; 9 positions agree with TRBD2. CDR3 length: 16 residues. V shed 2 bases, J shed 4 bases, and the junction held 7 bases outside the gene matches. Germline CDR1 reads SGHRS; CDR2 reads YFSETQ. Here the CDR3 reads CASSLLPSGAYNEQFF. Here the CDR3 DNA reads TGCGCCAGCAGCTTATTGCCTAGCGGGGCTTACAATGAGCAGTTCTTC.

The chain has TRBV6-5 and TRBJ1-5; D remains ambiguous. Germline-derived CDR1 and CDR2 are MNHEY and SVGAGI. Trimming took off 6 bases at V and 1 base at J, with 10 bases between the two ends. This CDR3 is built from 14 residues. The chain's CDR3 is CASRVVGSNQPQHF. CDR3 nucleotides: TGTGCCAGCAGAGTGGTAGGGAGCAATCAGCCCCAGCATTTT.

This clonotype was detected only a few times. The chain couples TRBV18 to TRBJ2-5, with 7 bases aligning to TRBD2. CDR1 KGHSH and CDR2 LQKENI come from the germline V gene. The CDR3 spans 14 residues. V trimming: 4 bases; J trimming: 2 bases; junction bases outside the gene matches: 4. The CDR3 region is CASSQNSGQETQYF. For the CDR3, the DNA is TGTGCCAGCTCACAGAATAGCGGGCAAGAGACCCAGTACTTC. Full variable domain (remainder filled in from reference TRBV18 and TRBJ2-5): NAGVMQNPRHLVRRRGQEARLRCSPMKGHSHVYWYRQLPEEGLKFMVYLQKENIIDESGMPKERFSAEFPKEGPSILRIQQVVRGDSAAYFCASSQNSGQETQYFGPGTRLLVL.

The CDR3 loop reads CASSVGLAGGHTQYF. In DNA form, the CDR3 reads TGTGCCAGCAGCGTAGGGCTAGCGGGGGGCCACACGCAGTATTTT. This chain joins TRBV9 and TRBJ2-3; 11 bases match TRBD2. The CDR3 is made up of 15 amino acids. Germline trimming cut 0 bases from V and 9 bases from J; bases unmatched to any gene: 6. Germline V gives CDR1 SGDLS, CDR2 YYNGEE.

V is TRBV6-1 and J is TRBJ2-5; 7 bases map to TRBD1. Trimming at V came to 6 bases and at J to 6 bases, leaving 10 bases not matched to a gene. Germline lookup yields CDR1 MNHNS and CDR2 SASEGT. CDR3 length: 14 amino acids. CDR3: CASSRSGTEKTQYF. In nucleotides, the CDR3 is TGTGCCAGCAGCCGAAGTGGGACAGAGAAGACCCAGTACTTC.

The chain carries TRBV3-1 and TRBJ1-1, with D possibly being TRBD1 (5 bases). This CDR3 is built from 16 residues. The ends were cut back, 4 bases at V and 3 bases at J, with 18 bases in the middle. Germline V lookup: CDR1 LGHDT, CDR2 YNNKEL (reference sequence). CDR3 nucleotide sequence: TGTGCCAGCAGCCCCTTGGCAGGGCTCGTACACACTGAAGCTTTCTTT. Protein sequence: CASSPLAGLVHTEAFF.

The V and J genes are TRBV28 and TRBJ2-5; D tentatively fits TRBD1 or TRBD2 (5 bases each). V lost 5 bases to trimming and J lost 0 bases, with 16 bases between them. Germline V CDR1 and CDR2: MDHEN, SYDVKM. This CDR3 spans 16 amino acids. The CDR3 loop is CASSNKPTGHQETQYF. CDR3 coding DNA: TGTGCCAGCAGTAACAAACCCACGGGGCACCAAGAGACCCAGTACTTC.

V gene TRBV6-2 or TRBV6-3 combines with J gene TRBJ2-3, with D perhaps TRBD2 (6 bases). Germline V gene data show CDR1 as MNHEY and CDR2 as SVGEGT. This CDR3 contains 17 residues. V gave up 5 bases and J gave up 2 bases, with 20 bases separating them. CDR3 amino acids: CASSAFGVAVTTDTQYF. Here the CDR3 DNA reads TGTGCCAGCAGTGCCTTTGGGGTAGCGGTGACCACAGATACGCAGTATTTT.

This clonotype was seen only once. This chain links TRBV9 with TRBJ2-5, with 8 bases identical to TRBD1. Germline lookup yields CDR1 SGDLS and CDR2 YYNGEE. The CDR3 extends over 15 amino acids. The V and J ends lost 3 bases and 5 bases, in that order; junction bases with no gene match: 9. Here the CDR3 DNA reads TGTGCCAGCAGCGCATCAAGACAGGGGAGGGAGACCCAGTACTTC. This translates into CASSASRQGRETQYF.

This clonotype was detected ten times or more. This chain's CDR3 is CASSLEAAHNEQFF. CDR3 nucleotide sequence: TGTGCCAGCAGCTTGGAGGCTGCACACAATGAGCAGTTCTTC. The rearrangement links TRBV5-4 to TRBJ2-1; unclear D gene. Trimming left V 0 bases short and J 5 bases short, with 9 bases between. This CDR3 region has 14 residues. In germline, CDR1 is SGHNT, CDR2 YYREEE (reference sequence).

This clonotype has just a few counts. V gene TRBV12-3 or TRBV12-4 combines with J gene TRBJ2-5, with D uncertain. CDR3 length equals 15 residues. The V and J ends lost 0 bases and 4 bases respectively, with 12 bases between them. The CDR3 sequence: CASSLALATLETQYF. The CDR3 nucleotides read TGTGCCAGCAGTTTAGCGCTCGCGACATTAGAGACCCAGTACTTC.

This chain joins TRBV7-6 and TRBJ2-3, with 9 bases identical to TRBD1. CDR1 is SGHVS and CDR2 is FNYEAQ in the germline V gene. The ends lost 4 bases at V and 5 bases at J; junction bases unmatched: 10. CDR3 size: 16 residues. CDR3 residues: CASSSQVRTGEDTQYF. The CDR3 coding sequence is TGTGCCAGCAGCTCGCAGGTCCGGACAGGGGAAGATACGCAGTATTTT.

In its sample, this clonotype was seen a few times. This chain joins TRBV7-9 and TRBJ2-6, with D possibly matching TRBD1 (6 bases). Trimming removed 10 bases from V and 4 bases from J, with 11 bases in between. Germline-derived CDR1 and CDR2 are SEHNR and FQNEAQ (reference sequence). This CDR3 comprises 13 residues. This CDR3 reads CAKGTTGANVLTF. The CDR3 DNA reads TGTGCCAAGGGGACAACCGGGGCCAACGTCCTGACTTTC.

The chain is built from TRBV7-2 and TRBJ1-5; perhaps TRBD1 as D (5 bases). This CDR3 has 15 residues. Trimming pared 2 bases from V and 2 bases from J, leaving 10 bases between. The germline V gene encodes CDR1 SGHTA and CDR2 FQGNSA. The CDR3 reads CASSLQGEGNQPQHF. The CDR3 coding sequence is TGTGCCAGCAGCTTACAGGGTGAGGGCAATCAGCCCCAGCATTTT. Complete variable domain (other parts from reference TRBV7-2 and TRBJ1-5): GAGVSQSPSNKVTEKGKDVELRCDPISGHTALYWYRQSLGQGLEFLIYFQGNSAPDKSGLPSDRFSAERTGGSVSTLTIQRTQQEDSAVYLCASSLQGEGNQPQHFGDGTRLSIL.

The J gene is TRBJ1-2, the V gene TRBV11-2, with D hard to call. Germline CDR1 reads SGHAT; CDR2 reads FQNNGV. The CDR3 sequence is 18 residues long. The V gene lost 4 bases and the J gene lost 0 bases, with 21 bases spanning the gap. The CDR3 sequence: CASSSLGRTVSANYGYTF. CDR3 bases: TGTGCCAGCAGCTCCCTAGGACGCACAGTCTCAGCTAACTATGGCTACACCTTC.

This clonotype has a single count. The chain carries TRBV11-2 and TRBJ2-5; D tentatively reads TRBD1 or TRBD2 (6 bases each). Germline V lookup: CDR1 SGHAT, CDR2 FQNNGV. This CDR3 is 14 amino acids long. V shed 3 bases and J shed 4 bases, with 12 bases lying between them. CDR3 region: CASSFRGRGETQYF. The CDR3 bases are TGTGCCAGCAGCTTCCGGGGGCGGGGAGAGACCCAGTACTTC.

The sample holds a few counts of this clonotype. The chain couples TRBV10-1 to TRBJ2-6; no definite D call. This CDR3 spans 13 amino acids. Trimming shortened V by 8 bases and J by 0 bases, and 5 bases separated the two germline ends. In germline, CDR1 is WNHNN, CDR2 SYGVQD (reference sequence). CDR3 residues: CASGTSGANVLTF. In DNA, the CDR3 is TGCGCCAGCGGCACCTCTGGGGCCAACGTCCTGACTTTC.

This clonotype was counted ten times or more. The V call is TRBV13, the J call TRBJ2-7, with D unclear. CDR3 length: 14 amino acids. Looked up from germline, CDR1 is PRHDT and CDR2 is FYEKMQ (reference sequence). V gave up 5 bases and J gave up 0 bases, with 11 bases separating them. CDR3 DNA sequence: TGTGCCAGCAGCCCGTCGGCCAACTCCTACGAGCAGTACTTC. Residues: CASSPSANSYEQYF. The full variable domain, with the rest looked up from reference TRBV13 and TRBJ2-7, is AAGVIQSPRHLIKEKRETATLKCYPIPRHDTVYWYQQGPGQDPQFLISFYEKMQSDKGSIPDRFSAQQFSDYHSELNMSSLELGDSALYFCASSPSANSYEQYFGPGTRLTVT.

This sequence joins TRBV3-1 and TRBJ1-6, with 7 nucleotides matching TRBD1. Germline V lookup: CDR1 LGHDT, CDR2 YNNKEL (reference sequence). The CDR3 consists of 15 residues. V shed 3 bases and J 9 bases; nucleotides not matched to a gene: 8. The CDR3 region is CASSHTGTAGSPLHF. The CDR3 region has the DNA TGTGCCAGCAGCCACACCGGGACAGCGGGTTCACCCCTCCACTTT.

Ten or more counts support this clonotype. The chain carries TRBV12-3 or TRBV12-4 and TRBJ2-7; D assignment may be TRBD1 or TRBD2 (5 bases each). The CDR3 spans 14 residues. Trimming shortened V by 3 bases and J by 6 bases, and 15 bases separated the two germline ends. CDR3 protein: CASSFGGRRSEQYF. The CDR3 DNA follows: TGTGCCAGCAGTTTTGGGGGAAGGAGGTCCGAGCAGTACTTC.

V is TRBV5-1 and J is TRBJ1-1, with 7 nucleotides matching TRBD1. The CDR3 spans 15 residues. Germline V gene lookup returns CDR1 SGHRS and CDR2 YFSETQ. The trim removed 0 bases at V and 2 bases at J, leaving 4 bases unmatched. The CDR3 spells CASSLVYRGNTEAFF. CDR3 in DNA: TGCGCCAGCAGCTTGGTGTACAGGGGTAACACTGAAGCTTTCTTT.

V gene TRBV7-8 combines with J gene TRBJ1-2; TRBD1 might be the D (5 bases). Germline values: CDR1 SGHVS, CDR2 FQNEAQ. V lost 0 bases to trimming and J lost 7 bases, with 18 bases between them. The CDR3 loop spans 16 amino acids. CDR3 amino acids: CASSLAYRGTFSGYTF. In DNA, the CDR3 is TGTGCCAGCAGCTTAGCTTACCGGGGGACCTTTAGTGGCTACACCTTC.

This clonotype occurred a few times. The chain is built from TRBV7-2 and TRBJ2-3; no clear D. There are 13 residues in the CDR3. Germline lookup yields CDR1 SGHTA and CDR2 FQGNSA. V lost 5 bases and J 6 bases, leaving 12 bases between the germline ends. CDR3 region: CASSPILGDTQYF. The CDR3 coding sequence is TGTGCCAGCAGCCCAATCTTGGGCGATACGCAGTATTTT.

The chain has TRBV7-2 and TRBJ1-1; TRBD1 might be the D (5 bases). V was pared by 4 bases and J by 1 base, with 13 bases between. Germline V lookup: CDR1 SGHTA, CDR2 FQGNSA. The CDR3 covers 15 residues. CDR3 protein: CASSSGSFQNTEAFF. DNA for the CDR3: TGTGCCAGCAGCTCAGGGTCGTTTCAGAACACTGAAGCTTTCTTT.

A few counts support this clonotype. The J gene is TRBJ2-1, the V gene TRBV15; D might be TRBD1 (6 bases). Germline V lookup: CDR1 LNHNV, CDR2 YYDKDF (reference sequence). V lost 2 bases and J lost 8, with 7 bases in between. The CDR3 is 12 residues long. Here the CDR3 reads CATSRRQDEQFF. DNA of the CDR3: TGTGCCACCAGCAGACGACAGGATGAGCAGTTCTTC.

This clonotype was seen more than once but under ten times. This chain links TRBV6-5 with TRBJ2-3; perhaps TRBD2 as D (7 bases). V was clipped by 6 bases and J by 4 bases, with 17 bases between them. CDR3 length: 15 amino acids. Germline CDR1 and CDR2: MNHEY and SVGAGI. CDR3 coding DNA: TGTGCCAGCAGGCCACTGCTGGGGGGGCCAGATACGCAGTATTTT. Amino acids: CASRPLLGGPDTQYF.

The J gene is TRBJ2-3, the V gene TRBV3-1; either TRBD1 or TRBD2 may fit D (5 bases each). The CDR3 covers 14 residues. The germline V gene has CDR1 LGHDT and CDR2 YNNKEL (reference sequence). Trimming shortened V by 4 bases and J by 8 bases, and 16 bases separated the two germline ends. The CDR3 loop reads CASSRDRVTGTQYF. As DNA, the CDR3 is TGTGCCAGCAGCCGGGACCGAGTTACGGGTACGCAGTATTTT.

The count of this clonotype is one. The CDR3 bases are TGTGCCAGCAGCTTAAGGTCCGGGCCTCGGCGGGAGCAGTACTTC. Translated, it gives CASSLRSGPRREQYF. The genes are TRBV7-6 and TRBJ2-7; D is unresolved. Germline V gives CDR1 SGHVS, CDR2 FNYEAQ. V was pared by 2 bases and J by 7 bases, with 18 bases between. This CDR3 is 15 amino acids long. Combining the CDR3 with reference TRBV7-6 and TRBJ2-7 gives the whole variable domain GAGVSQSPRYKVTKRGQDVALRCDPISGHVSLYWYRQALGQGPEFLTYFNYEAQQDKSGLPNDRFSAERPEGSISTLTIQRTEQRDSAMYRCASSLRSGPRREQYFGPGTRLTVT.

The CDR3 protein is CATSDFSDTEAFF. CDR3 in DNA: TGTGCCACCAGTGATTTTTCAGACACTGAAGCTTTCTTT. The chain joins TRBV24-1 to TRBJ1-1; no clear D. CDR1 is KGHDR and CDR2 is SFDVKD in the germline V gene. The V end lost 1 base, the J end lost 3 bases, and 5 bases lay between the germline ends. This CDR3 is 13 amino acids long.